This record concerns one T cell receptor (beta chain) sequence. The antigen is undetermined. The data were taken from a study of PD-L1 blockade in urothelial cancer. Study-level information: Earlier, patients had received 0 to 3 chemotherapy regimens. Blood samples had a median of 141,255 T cells. Study-level findings and limits: Durable-benefit patients expanded tumor-associated blood clones more at 3 weeks.

Described time point: pretreatment peripheral blood. Pretreatment sampling and on-treatment sampling together yielded between 1 and 8 samples for each patient. Germline CDR1 SGHNT, CDR2 YYREEE (reference sequence). V was clipped by 4 bases and J by 7 bases, with 21 bases between them. The CDR3 is 15 residues long. Repertoires were generated with immunoSEQ multiplex PCR, while TCRdb's copy carries only in-frame clones and drops some. The sample holds some 63,000 clones, roughly 76% seen once. The J gene is TRBJ2-7, the V gene TRBV5-4; a possible D gene is TRBD2 (5 bases). The receptor comes from a man in his 70s with urothelial cancer. The sample in question was PBMCs, obtained around atezolizumab (anti-PD-L1) treatment. CDR3 sequence: CASSRSFGLPSEQYF. In DNA, the CDR3 is TGTGCCAGCAGCCGGTCTTTTGGACTTCCGTCGGAGCAGTACTTC.